This TCR beta chain was recorded in a study of shared clonotypes between healthy human individuals. Study-level information: The study enrolled a couple of women and three men aged 18 to 49.

Splitting of CD4+ cells produced CD45RA+ naive and CD45RA-negative memory subsets. The method was immunoSEQ multiplex PCR; TCRdb's version includes in-frame clones alone and lacks a portion of them. This sample has 2.3 million or so clones, with over 85% found just once. Whole-study results and caveats: Only blood samples were collected, and tissue repertoires likely differ. Though the depth was large, rarefaction showed that sorted-subset sequencing was incomplete.

Trimming removed 2 bases at V and 7 bases at J, with 20 bases between. The CDR3 consists of 17 residues. Germline CDR1 and CDR2: SGHTA and FQGNSA. With regard to this clone: Its cognate antigen is unknown.

Sequencing used naive CD4+ T cells from PBMCs. The subset here: CD45RA+ positively selected. This sequence joins TRBV7-2 and TRBJ2-2, with D possibly called TRBD1 or TRBD2 (5 bases each). The clonotype comes from a man aged 18 to 29 in good health. Some clones in this sample may be carry-over from other donors' samples. The CDR3 region has the DNA TGTGCCAGCAGCTTACGCCCGGGACCTCTAACGGACGGGGAGCTGTTTTTT. This codes for CASSLRPGPLTDGELFF. The variable domain in full, with the rest retrieved from reference TRBV7-2 and TRBJ2-2, is GAGVSQSPSNKVTEKGKDVELRCDPISGHTALYWYRQSLGQGLEFLIYFQGNSAPDKSGLPSDRFSAERTGGSVSTLTIQRTQQEDSAVYLCASSLRPGPLTDGELFFGEGSRLTVL.